Reported below is one T cell receptor beta chain. These data belong to a study of T cell responses to AZD1222 COVID-19 vaccine. V lost 6 bases to trimming and J lost 11 bases, with 13 bases between them. Germline V gene lookup returns CDR1 SGHDN and CDR2 FVKESK. There are 12 residues in the CDR3. TCRdb's table, derived via immunoSEQ multiplex PCR, lists solely in-frame clones and lacks some. The table shows 85,000 to 100,000 clones, with about nine tenths occurring only once. The chain links TRBV14 to TRBJ1-4; D gene ambiguous. The sequences come from peripheral blood, collected 28 days after the second AZD1222 dose. The clonotype was recovered from an adult who received the AZD1222 COVID-19 vaccine. CDR3 residues: CASSRQRDKLFF. As DNA, the CDR3 is TGTGCCAGCAGTCGACAAAGGGATAAACTGTTTTTT.